The 27 T cell receptor beta chains presented below share a single source sample, sequenced in a study of control samples from healthy donors and cancer patients. This table comes from immunoSEQ multiplex PCR, and its TCRdb copy is limited to in-frame clones, with some not included. The data show over 150,000 clones, 94% seen once. The sample comprised blood. The receptors stem from a woman between 18 and 30 years old in good health.

The chain combines TRBV3-1 (or the pseudogene TRBV3-2) with TRBJ1-6; perhaps TRBD1 as D (5 bases). Germline CDR1 reads LGHDT; CDR2 reads YNNKEL (reference sequence). The CDR3 sequence is 16 residues long. V lost 3 bases to trimming and J lost 1 base, with 10 bases between them. Here the CDR3 reads CASSQGVRSYNSPLHF. DNA of the CDR3: TGTGCCAGCAGCCAGGGGGTAAGGTCCTATAATTCACCCCTCCACTTT.

V usage is TRBV5-6 and J usage is TRBJ1-2; tentative D call: TRBD1 (6 bases). The CDR3 extends over 13 amino acids. Trimming took 0 bases from V and 7 from J, leaving 10 bases between them. The germline gives CDR1 SGHDT, CDR2 YYEEEE. The chain's CDR3 is CASSLAQGGGYTF. The CDR3 nucleotides are TGTGCCAGCAGCTTGGCACAGGGCGGTGGCTACACCTTC. Full variable domain (rest looked up from reference TRBV5-6 and TRBJ1-2): DAGVTQSPTHLIKTRGQQVTLRCSPKSGHDTVSWYQQALGQGPQFIFQYYEEEERQRGNFPDRFSGHQFPNYSSELNVNALLLGDSALYLCASSLAQGGGYTFGSGTRLTVV.

J is TRBJ2-7 and V is TRBV9; D may correspond to TRBD1 or TRBD2 (6 bases each). V lost 4 bases and J 7 bases, leaving 24 bases between the germline ends. The V gene's germline CDR1 is SGDLS and CDR2 YYNGEE. The CDR3 loop spans 16 amino acids. The CDR3 protein is CASSPFLGGPYKEQYF. The CDR3 DNA is TGTGCCAGCAGCCCATTTTTGGGGGGCCCCTATAAGGAGCAGTACTTC. The full variable domain, rest sourced from reference TRBV9 and TRBJ2-7, is DSGVTQTPKHLITATGQRVTLRCSPRSGDLSVYWYQQSLDQGLQFLIQYYNGEERAKGNILERFSAQQFPDLHSELNLSSLELGDSALYFCASSPFLGGPYKEQYFGPGTRLTVT.

The V gene is TRBV11-3, the J gene TRBJ2-1; D gene unclear. Germline V lookup: CDR1 SGHNT, CDR2 YENEEA. The CDR3 consists of 17 residues. V lost 0 bases and J 0 bases, leaving 12 bases between the germline ends. DNA of the CDR3: TGTGCCAGCAGCTTAGAAATGGGTTTTAGCTCCTACAATGAGCAGTTCTTC. Translation gives CASSLEMGFSSYNEQFF.

The J gene is TRBJ2-2, the V gene TRBV7-2; weak D call: TRBD2 (5 bases). This CDR3 spans 13 amino acids. Germline CDR1 reads SGHTA; CDR2 reads FQGNSA. With 1 base removed from V and 13 bases from J, the gap between germline ends came to 13 bases. The CDR3 nucleotides are TGTGCCAGCAGCTTAGGGGTAGAGGGTTGGCTGTTTTTT. This translates into CASSLGVEGWLFF.

The chain links TRBV9 to TRBJ2-3, with TRBD1 matching 8 bases. The junction had 10 bases not matched to a gene; V was cut back by 4 bases and J by 3 bases. The CDR3 spans 16 residues. Germline loops: CDR1 SGDLS, CDR2 YYNGEE. The CDR3 protein is CASSMQGAFETDTQYF. In nucleotides, the CDR3 is TGTGCCAGCAGCATGCAGGGGGCTTTCGAGACAGATACGCAGTATTTT.

In its sample, this clone was seen once. The rearrangement uses TRBV10-1 and TRBJ2-7; 7 nucleotides agree with TRBD2. The CDR3 contains 11 residues. The V and J ends lost 10 bases and 6 bases, in that order; junction bases with no gene match: 6. Germline values: CDR1 WNHNN, CDR2 SYGVQD (reference sequence). CDR3 nucleotide sequence: TGCGCCACCCGGGGGGACGCCGAGCAGTACTTC. It encodes CATRGDAEQYF.

This clone was seen only a few times. The rearrangement links TRBV4-1 to TRBJ1-5, with D perhaps TRBD1 (6 bases). Germline loops: CDR1 MGHRA, CDR2 YSYEKL. The CDR3 runs 16 residues. Trimming removed 3 bases from V and 2 bases from J, with 14 bases in between. The DNA of the CDR3 is TGCGCCAGCAGCCAGCAACAGGGCACGGGCAATCAGCCCCAGCATTTT. This encodes CASSQQQGTGNQPQHF.

V is TRBV19 and J is TRBJ2-6, with a tentative D call TRBD1 (6 bases). The CDR3 runs 15 residues. CDR1 is LNHDA, CDR2 SQIVND, per germline (reference sequence). V gave up 8 bases and J gave up 1 base, with 12 bases separating them. The CDR3 reads CASAPTGSGANVLTF. CDR3 DNA: TGTGCCAGTGCACCTACAGGGTCTGGGGCCAACGTCCTGACTTTC.

V gene TRBV7-8 combines with J gene TRBJ1-1; D uncertain. The CDR3 covers 16 residues. Germline lookup yields CDR1 SGHVS and CDR2 FQNEAQ. Trimming left V 1 base short and J 5 bases short, with 17 bases between. CDR3 in DNA: TGTGCCAGCAGCTTAGGCGAGGGTTCGGTTAATACTGAAGCTTTCTTT. Protein product: CASSLGEGSVNTEAFF.

The V gene is TRBV5-5, the J gene TRBJ1-1; possible D gene TRBD1, 6 bases. Germline V gene lookup returns CDR1 SGHKS and CDR2 YYEKEE (reference sequence). The CDR3 spans 14 residues. The V and J ends lost 1 base and 1 base respectively, with 8 bases between them. CDR3 coding DNA: TGTGCCAGCAGCTTGTTGACAGGGAACACTGAAGCTTTCTTT. Amino acid sequence: CASSLLTGNTEAFF. Based on the CDR3 plus reference TRBV5-5 and TRBJ1-1, the full variable domain is DAGVTQSPTHLIKTRGQQVTLRCSPISGHKSVSWYQQVLGQGPQFIFQYYEKEERGRGNFPDRFSARQFPNYSSELNVNALLLGDSALYLCASSLLTGNTEAFFGQGTRLTVV.

The chain combines TRBV7-2 with TRBJ1-2; tentative D call: TRBD1 (6 bases). With 5 bases removed from V and 8 bases from J, the gap between germline ends came to 9 bases. CDR1 is SGHTA, CDR2 FQGNSA, per germline. This CDR3 contains 11 residues. The CDR3 DNA reads TGTGCCAGCAGCGGGACAAGAGGCTACACCTTC. This translates into CASSGTRGYTF.

The genes are TRBV29-1 and TRBJ1-1, with no clear D. The CDR3 length is 12 residues. V dropped 6 bases and J dropped 6 bases, with 14 bases sitting between them. Germline lookup yields CDR1 SQVTM and CDR2 ANQGSEA. CDR3 in DNA: TGCAGCGTCACTCTTGTGCGGGCTGAAGCTTTCTTT. Translated: CSVTLVRAEAFF.

The chain joins TRBV2 to TRBJ1-1; perhaps TRBD1 as D (5 bases). V lost 1 base and J lost 7, with 10 bases in between. Germline CDR1 is SNHLY and CDR2 is FYNNEI. The CDR3 totals 13 residues. The CDR3 DNA is TGTGCCAGCAGTGAAGACAGGACAATTGAAGCTTTCTTT. It encodes CASSEDRTIEAFF.

The chain joins TRBV27 to TRBJ1-6; no clear D. Per the germline V gene, CDR1 is MNHEY and CDR2 is SMNVEV (reference sequence). This CDR3 region has 12 residues. Trimming stripped 3 bases from V and 9 bases from J, with 6 bases between. In DNA form, the CDR3 reads TGTGCCAGCAGTTTCTGGAGTTCACCCCTCCACTTT. Its translation: CASSFWSSPLHF.

The CDR3 loop is CASSGGDSGSQSNEQFF. In DNA form, the CDR3 reads TGTGCCAGCAGTGGTGGTGATAGCGGGAGTCAGTCCAATGAGCAGTTCTTC. V gene TRBV28 combines with J gene TRBJ2-1; 9 bases map to TRBD2. V lost 5 bases and J lost 6; bases outside the gene matches: 14. Germline CDR1 and CDR2: MDHEN and SYDVKM. The CDR3 is 17 residues long.

The gene calls are TRBV11-3 and TRBJ2-2, with TRBD1 identical over 7 bases. Germline assignment: CDR1 SGHNT and CDR2 YENEEA. This CDR3 comprises 16 residues. The V segment lost 5 bases and the J segment 0 bases; nucleotides outside the gene matches: 6. CDR3 sequence (DNA): TGTGCCAGCAGCCAATGGGACAGCCCGAACACCGGGGAGCTGTTTTTT. It translates to CASSQWDSPNTGELFF.

Here the CDR3 DNA reads TGTGCCAGCAGTGAACCTGGGGGCATCGGAAACACCATATATTTT. Protein sequence: CASSEPGGIGNTIYF. V usage is TRBV6-1 and J usage is TRBJ1-3, with D perhaps matching TRBD1 (6 bases). Trimming cost V 2 bases and J 4 bases, with 12 bases left between them. This CDR3 spans 15 amino acids. CDR1 and CDR2 from the germline V gene are MNHNS and SASEGT.

J is TRBJ2-3 and V is TRBV10-3, with D perhaps TRBD1 or TRBD2 (5 bases each). The CDR3 is made up of 13 amino acids. From germline, CDR1 is ENHRY and CDR2 SYGVKD. The germline V and J ends were trimmed by 7 bases and 5 bases, with 13 bases remaining between them. Written as DNA, the CDR3 is TGTGCCATCACGGGGCAGGAGCGAGATACGCAGTATTTT. Protein sequence: CAITGQERDTQYF.

The CDR3 here is CASSIRERSQPQHF. The DNA for the CDR3 is TGTGCCAGTAGTATCCGGGAGAGGAGTCAGCCCCAGCATTTT. V gene TRBV19 combines with J gene TRBJ1-5; D is ambiguous. Germline CDR1 is LNHDA and CDR2 is SQIVND (reference sequence). The CDR3 is 14 amino acids. Trimming pared 3 bases from V and 6 bases from J, leaving 12 bases between.

The chain employs TRBV13 and TRBJ2-5; no clear D gene. This CDR3 is 14 amino acids long. Germline CDR1 is PRHDT and CDR2 is FYEKMQ (reference sequence). V lost 0 bases and J 1 base, leaving 6 bases between the germline ends. The CDR3 sequence is CASSLGVGQETQYF. The DNA for the CDR3 is TGTGCCAGCAGCTTAGGGGTGGGCCAAGAGACCCAGTACTTC.

J is TRBJ2-3 and V is TRBV3-1 (or the pseudogene TRBV3-2); TRBD2 matches 12 bases. Germline V gene data show CDR1 as LGHDT and CDR2 as YNNKEL (reference sequence). The CDR3 is made up of 20 amino acids. J was trimmed by 0 bases and V by 0 bases; bases with no gene match: 10. The CDR3 here is CASSQEGLAGGFWSTDTQYF. Here the CDR3 DNA reads TGTGCCAGCAGCCAAGAGGGGCTAGCGGGAGGGTTTTGGAGCACAGATACGCAGTATTTT.

The chain couples TRBV4-1 to TRBJ1-5; D is undetermined. The V gene's germline CDR1 is MGHRA and CDR2 YSYEKL. The CDR3 has 14 residues. The V and J ends lost 0 bases and 5 bases respectively, with 8 bases between them. The CDR3 DNA sequence: TGCGCCAGCAGCCAAGAGGGTTTGTATCAGCCCCAGCATTTT. Protein sequence: CASSQEGLYQPQHF.

The chain joins TRBV18 to TRBJ2-6, with D hard to call. CDR1 and CDR2 (germline): KGHSH, LQKENI. The CDR3 has 17 residues. Between the trimmed V and J ends, which lost 3 bases and 4 bases, there was a span of 16 bases. The CDR3, as DNA: TGTGCCAGCTCACCGGTTAGCACGACCGGAGGGGCCAACGTCCTGACTTTC. Translation: CASSPVSTTGGANVLTF.

This sequence joins TRBV27 and TRBJ1-1; 11 bases align to TRBD1. Losses at the gene ends were 6 bases for V and 4 bases for J; bases not matched to a gene: 7. The CDR3 contains 15 residues. The germline CDR1 and CDR2 sequences are MNHEY and SMNVEV (reference sequence). DNA of the CDR3: TGTGCCAGCAGATATTCCGGGACAGGGGGCACTGAAGCTTTCTTT. Amino acids: CASRYSGTGGTEAFF.

This chain connects TRBV6-2 or TRBV6-3 to TRBJ2-7; a weak D match, TRBD2 (6 bases). The CDR3 runs to 15 residues. CDR1 is MNHEY and CDR2 is SVGEGT in the germline V gene. Between the trimmed V and J ends, which lost 5 bases and 5 bases, there was a span of 19 bases. CDR3 coding DNA: TGTGCCAGCAGTCCCGGGACTGGCCAGGCGGACGAGCAGTACTTC. Translated: CASSPGTGQADEQYF.

This chain links TRBV5-8 with TRBJ2-7, with D uncertain. The germline gives CDR1 SGHTS, CDR2 YDEGEE. The CDR3 runs to 16 residues. V lost 0 bases to trimming and J lost 0 bases, with 13 bases between them. In DNA, the CDR3 is TGTGCCAGCAGCTTGGAAGCGCGACGGAGCTCCTACGAGCAGTACTTC. This sequence encodes CASSLEARRSSYEQYF.